Detailed here is one TCR beta chain. The sample comes from a study of T cell responses to AZD1222 COVID-19 vaccine. Only in-frame clones appear in the TCRdb table, and some are missing; sequencing was by immunoSEQ multiplex PCR. The repertoire has 150,000 to 200,000 clones, more than 75% of them found once; the top ten carry 2.5% to 3%. This CDR3 spans 15 amino acids. Germline V gives CDR1 LNHDA, CDR2 SQIVND (reference sequence). Trimming took 6 bases from V and 1 from J; bases not matched to a gene: 5. This sequence originates from an adult in good health. This material consisted of peripheral blood, taken on day 0 of MenACWY control vaccination. The chain has TRBV19 and TRBJ2-3; 9 bases are shared with TRBD2. CDR3 in amino acids: CASRSSGGGTDTQYF. Written as DNA, the CDR3 is TGTGCCAGTAGAAGTAGCGGGGGTGGCACAGATACGCAGTATTTT. Variable domain in full (rest from reference TRBV19 and TRBJ2-3): DGGITQSPKYLFRKEGQNVTLSCEQNLNHDAMYWYRQDPGQGLRLIYYSQIVNDFQKGDIAEGYSVSREKKESFPLTVTSAQKNPTAFYLCASRSSGGGTDTQYFGPGTRLTVL.